This T cell receptor (beta chain) derives from a study of shared clonotypes between healthy human individuals. PCR replicates performed on unsorted PBMC used around 0.3 ug DNA, around 28,000 T cell genomes. The sequencing of unsorted PBMC DNA took place on ten immunoSEQ deep assay plates. Only in-frame clones appear in the TCRdb table, and some are missing; sequencing was by immunoSEQ multiplex PCR. The sample has hundreds of thousands of clones; approximately 71% are singletons. Healthy and HIV-negative, the adult donors had no recent acute infections or vaccinations. Germline lookup yields CDR1 SGHRS and CDR2 YFSETQ. V gave up 0 bases and J gave up 2 bases, with 12 bases separating them. This CDR3 has 15 amino acids.

The receptor comes from a woman in her forties in good health. Some clones in this sample may be carry-over from other donors' samples. The chain has TRBV5-1 and TRBJ2-7; D might be TRBD2 (6 bases). The sample taken for sequencing was PBMCs. The CDR3 DNA is TGCGCCAGCAGCTTGGGAGGCGGGGAGACCTACGAGCAGTACTTC. Protein: CASSLGGGETYEQYF. Based on the CDR3 plus reference TRBV5-1 and TRBJ2-7, the full variable domain is KAGVTQTPRYLIKTRGQQVTLSCSPISGHRSVSWYQQTPGQGLQFLFEYFSETQRNKGNFPGRFSGRQFSNSRSEMNVSTLELGDSALYLCASSLGGGETYEQYFGPGTRLTVT.